This T cell receptor beta chain derives from a study of regulatory T cells in long-lasting Graves disease. Study in general: The study counted Graves' disease as persistent given over 5 years of antithyroid drugs and positive TSH receptor antibodies. General study results and limits: Favoring TRBV28, TRBJ1-2 and TRBJ2-5 was a feature seen in persistent disease. The TCR repertoire of persistent Graves' patients was less diverse than that of newly diagnosed ones.

According to the study, TCR beta libraries were built with iRepertoire HTBI primers and CDR3-region Arm-PCR. TCRdb re-called the multiplex PCR reads with MiXCR, one entry per CDR3 protein. The sample consists of around 450,000 distinct CDR3 sequences, 20% to 25% of them appearing once. With 5 bases clipped from V and 0 bases from J, the junction kept 14 bases outside the gene matches. CDR1 is DFQATT and CDR2 is SNEGSKA in the germline V gene (reference sequence). CDR3 length: 17 residues. This clonotype has just a few counts. Its antigen is currently unknown. Time point here: persistent/refractory GD, antithyroid drugs over 5 years with positive TRAb. Generation of the TCR library employed RNA extracted from PBMCs.

This sequence originates from a female donor with Graves disease. The genes are TRBV20-1 and TRBJ2-3, with TRBD2 matching 7 bases. The material sequenced was peripheral blood mononuclear cells (PBMCs), taken when the disease was refractory, from a patient treated with antithyroid drugs. The CDR3 reads CSALGGGGGYSTDTQYF. For the CDR3, the DNA is TGCAGTGCTTTGGGTGGTGGCGGGGGTTATAGCACAGATACGCAGTATTTT.